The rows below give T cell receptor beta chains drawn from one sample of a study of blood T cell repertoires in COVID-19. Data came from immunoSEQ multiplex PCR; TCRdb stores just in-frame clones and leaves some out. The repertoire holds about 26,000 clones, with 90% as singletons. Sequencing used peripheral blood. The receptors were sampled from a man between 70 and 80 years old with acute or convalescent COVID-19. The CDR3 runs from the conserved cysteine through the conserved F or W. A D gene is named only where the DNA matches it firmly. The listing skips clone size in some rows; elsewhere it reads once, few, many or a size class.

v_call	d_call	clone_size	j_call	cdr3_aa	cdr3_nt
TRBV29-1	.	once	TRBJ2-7	CSVEAGTYEQYF	TGCAGCGTTGAAGCGGGGACCTACGAGCAGTACTTC
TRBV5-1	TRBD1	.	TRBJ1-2	CASSRGTGVYDGYTF	TGCGCCAGCAGCCGGGGGACAGGGGTGTATGATGGCTACACCTTC
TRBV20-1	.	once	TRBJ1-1	CSASNLESEAFF	TGCAGTGCTAGTAATCTCGAGAGTGAAGCTTTCTTT
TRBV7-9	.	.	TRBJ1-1	CASSPEANTEAFF	TGTGCCAGCAGCCCAGAGGCGAACACTGAAGCTTTCTTT
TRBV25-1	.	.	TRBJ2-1	CASSPLQGATYNEQFF	TGTGCCAGCAGTCCTCTTCAAGGAGCAACGTACAATGAGCAGTTCTTC
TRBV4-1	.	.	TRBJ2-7	CASSRERYRYEQYF	TGCGCCAGCAGCCGAGAGCGATATCGCTACGAGCAGTACTTC
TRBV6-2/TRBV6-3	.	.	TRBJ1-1	CASSYGQSTEAFF	TGTGCCAGCAGTTACGGACAGTCTACTGAAGCTTTCTTT
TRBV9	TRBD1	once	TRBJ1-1	CASSVGQGNTEAFF	TGTGCCAGCAGCGTAGGACAGGGGAACACTGAAGCTTTCTTT
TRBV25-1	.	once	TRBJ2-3	CASSPADTQYF	TGTGCCAGCAGTCCCGCAGATACGCAGTATTTT
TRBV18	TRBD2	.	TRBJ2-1	CASSPPGLASLGDNEQFF	TGTGCCAGCTCACCACCGGGACTAGCGTCCCTTGGGGACAATGAGCAGTTCTTC
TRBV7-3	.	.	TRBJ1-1	CASSSDSNTEAFF	TGTGCCAGCAGCTCCGACAGTAACACTGAAGCTTTCTTT
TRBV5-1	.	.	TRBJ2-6	CASSLEATTRAGANVLTF	TGCGCCAGCAGCTTGGAGGCTACCACCCGGGCTGGGGCCAACGTCCTGACTTTC
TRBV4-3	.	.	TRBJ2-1	CASSQAGGFSSYNEQFF	TGCGCCAGCAGCCAAGCGGGCGGGTTTAGCTCCTACAATGAGCAGTTCTTC
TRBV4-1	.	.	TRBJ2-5	CASSQQGSTGTQYF	TGCGCCAGCAGCCAACAGGGATCAACCGGGACCCAGTACTTC
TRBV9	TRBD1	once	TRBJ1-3	CASSVGTVGLGNTIYF	TGTGCCAGCAGCGTGGGGACAGTGGGGCTCGGAAACACCATATATTTT
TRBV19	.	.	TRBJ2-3	CASRIATTDTQYF	TGTGCCAGCCGGATAGCGACAACAGATACGCAGTATTTT
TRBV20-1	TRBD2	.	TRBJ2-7	CSASQGTSGRAYEQYF	TGCAGTGCTAGTCAGGGGACTAGCGGGAGGGCCTACGAGCAGTACTTC
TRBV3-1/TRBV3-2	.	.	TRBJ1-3	CASTGNNSGNTIYF	TGTGCCAGCACAGGAAACAACTCTGGAAACACCATATATTTT
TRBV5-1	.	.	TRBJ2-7	CASSLVGGEYEQYF	TGCGCCAGCAGCTTGGTGGGTGGGGAGTACGAGCAGTACTTC
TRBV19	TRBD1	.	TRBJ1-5	CASRGDRGGYSNQPQHF	TGTGCCAGTAGAGGGGACAGGGGCGGGTATAGCAATCAGCCCCAGCATTTT
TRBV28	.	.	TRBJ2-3	CASSFNLGGTDTQYF	TGTGCCAGCAGTTTTAACCTCGGTGGCACAGATACGCAGTATTTT
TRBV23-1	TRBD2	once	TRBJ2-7	CASSLRSGRSYEQYF	TGCGCCAGCAGTCTGCGAAGCGGGAGGTCCTACGAGCAGTACTTC
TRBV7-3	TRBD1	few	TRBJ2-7	CASSLFQGAYEQYF	TGTGCCAGCAGCTTATTTCAGGGGGCCTACGAGCAGTACTTC
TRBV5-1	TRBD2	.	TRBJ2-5	CASSFTSGGHQETQYF	TGCGCCAGCAGCTTTACTAGCGGGGGCCACCAAGAGACCCAGTACTTC
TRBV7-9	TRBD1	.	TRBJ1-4	CASSRGTVEKLFF	TGTGCCAGCAGCCGAGGGACAGTTGAAAAACTGTTTTTT
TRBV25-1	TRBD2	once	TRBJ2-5	CASSVGLAGPETQYF	TGTGCCAGCAGTGTAGGCCTAGCGGGACCGGAGACCCAGTACTTC
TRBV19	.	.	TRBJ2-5	CASSWRGTVQETQYF	TGTGCCAGTAGTTGGAGGGGCACCGTTCAAGAGACCCAGTACTTC
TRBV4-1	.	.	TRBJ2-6	CASSQAGNGANVLTF	TGCGCCAGCAGCCAAGCGGGGAACGGGGCCAACGTCCTGACTTTC
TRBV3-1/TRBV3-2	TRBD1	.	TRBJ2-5	CASSAQTGAEETQYF	TGTGCCAGCAGCGCCCAGACAGGGGCAGAAGAGACCCAGTACTTC
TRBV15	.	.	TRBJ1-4	CATSRENTQTEKLFF	TGTGCCACCAGCAGAGAAAATACACAGACCGAAAAACTGTTTTTT
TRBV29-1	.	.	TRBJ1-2	CSVEDHRYLTF	TGCAGCGTTGAAGATCACAGGTACCTGACCTTC
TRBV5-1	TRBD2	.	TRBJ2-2	CASSRLAGGTGELFF	TGCGCCAGCAGCCGACTAGCGGGAGGGACCGGGGAGCTGTTTTTT
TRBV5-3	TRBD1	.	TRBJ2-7	CARSLAKRTGGIHEQYF	TGTGCCAGAAGCTTGGCCAAAAGGACAGGGGGCATCCACGAGCAGTACTTC
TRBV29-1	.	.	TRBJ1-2	CSVDGGRWGGGYTF	TGCAGCGTTGACGGAGGGCGATGGGGCGGCGGCTACACCTTC
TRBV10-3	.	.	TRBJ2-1	CATLPGSGDPQGSYNEQFF	TGTGCCACACTACCAGGAAGCGGGGACCCACAGGGCTCCTACAATGAGCAGTTCTTC
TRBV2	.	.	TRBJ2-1	CASTKGRDTYNEQFF	TGTGCCAGCACAAAAGGCCGGGACACCTACAATGAGCAGTTCTTC
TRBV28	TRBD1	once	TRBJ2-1	CASSFPAKGAVRNEQFF	TGTGCCAGCAGTTTCCCGGCGAAGGGGGCTGTACGGAATGAGCAGTTCTTC
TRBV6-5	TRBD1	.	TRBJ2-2	CASSTDREGELFF	TGTGCCAGCAGCACCGACAGGGAAGGGGAGCTGTTTTTT
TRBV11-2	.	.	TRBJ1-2	CASSLDFRRAGYGYTF	TGTGCCAGCAGCTTAGATTTTCGGAGGGCGGGGTATGGCTACACCTTC
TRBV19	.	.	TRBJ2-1	CASSTVSSHSYNEQFF	TGTGCCAGTAGTACGGTCTCGTCTCACTCCTACAATGAGCAGTTCTTC
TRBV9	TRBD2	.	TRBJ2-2	CASSPPSGQNTGELFF	TGTGCCAGCAGCCCCCCTAGCGGGCAAAACACCGGGGAGCTGTTTTTT
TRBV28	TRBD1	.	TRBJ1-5	CASSTGTVYSNQPQHF	TGTGCCAGCAGTACCGGGACAGTCTATAGCAATCAGCCCCAGCATTTT
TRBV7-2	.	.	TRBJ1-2	CASSLGQPIGTYGYTF	TGTGCCAGCAGCCTGGGACAACCAATTGGGACCTATGGCTACACCTTC
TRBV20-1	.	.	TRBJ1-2	CSATGYYGYTF	TGCAGTGCCACCGGGTACTATGGCTACACCTTC